Each of the 3 T cell receptor beta chains below was sequenced from the same sample in a study of early T cells in non-severe SARS-CoV-2 infection. TCRdb re-called the 5' RACE reads with MiXCR, one entry per CDR3 protein. In the table there are about 64,000 distinct CDR3 sequences, around 20% of which are singletons. The specimen comprised whole blood, sampled at baseline. The receptors here all came from an adult who was a healthcare worker with PCR-confirmed SARS-CoV-2 infection or an uninfected control (not recorded which).

The chain combines TRBV7-3 with TRBJ2-1, with D perhaps being TRBD1 or TRBD2 (5 bases each). Between the trimmed V and J ends, which lost 5 bases and 7 bases, there was a span of 18 bases. In germline, CDR1 is SGHTA, CDR2 FQGTGA. CDR3 length: 15 residues. This chain's CDR3 is CASSPTGAAGNEQFF. CDR3 sequence (DNA): TGTGCCAGCAGCCCCACCGGGGCCGCGGGTAATGAGCAGTTCTTC. Full variable domain (remainder filled in from reference TRBV7-3 and TRBJ2-1): GAGVSQTPSNKVTEKGKYVELRCDPISGHTALYWYRQSLGQGPEFLIYFQGTGAADDSGLPNDRFFAVRPEGSVSTLKIQRTERGDSAVYLCASSPTGAAGNEQFFGPGTRLTVL.

The chain links TRBV7-9 to TRBJ1-2; 7 bases agree with TRBD1. J lost 4 bases, V lost 1 base, and 9 bases had no gene match. This CDR3 is built from 16 residues. Per the germline V gene, CDR1 is SEHNR and CDR2 is FQNEAQ (reference sequence). The CDR3 loop is CASSLEDREYTYGYTF. In nucleotides, the CDR3 is TGTGCCAGCAGCTTAGAAGACAGGGAGTATACCTATGGCTACACCTTC.

This clonotype has just a few counts. The chain uses TRBV10-2 and TRBJ1-1; D uncertain. Germline V CDR1 and CDR2: WSHSY, SAAADI. V shed 0 bases and J shed 9 bases, with 8 bases lying between them. The CDR3 totals 12 residues. CDR3 in amino acids: CASSESWQQAFF. CDR3 bases: TGCGCCAGCAGTGAGTCGTGGCAGCAAGCTTTCTTT.